Following are 21 T cell receptor beta chains from one sample sequenced in a study of glioma-infiltrating T cells. TCR alpha and beta CDR3 regions were amplified from RNA using iRepertoire nested multiplex PCR. TCRdb itself ran the multiplex PCR reads through MiXCR, one entry per CDR3 protein. The sample lists 95,000 to 110,000 distinct CDR3 sequences, about 30% seen once, with 40% to 45% in the top ten. Sequencing input: glioma tissue, nonneoplastic brain tissue, or PBMCs (not recorded which). The origin of the receptors is a human donor with low-grade glioma or glioblastoma, undergoing nonglioma brain surgery, or in good health (not recorded which).

This clonotype was observed many times. The CDR3 reads CASSEQAYYGYTF. The CDR3 DNA reads as TGTGCCAGCAGTGAACAGGCTTACTATGGCTACACCTTC. The chain employs TRBV27 and TRBJ1-2, with D possibly TRBD1 on 5 matching bases. V gave up 5 bases and J gave up 3 bases, with 10 bases separating them. Germline-derived CDR1 and CDR2 are MNHEY and SMNVEV (reference sequence). This CDR3 spans 13 amino acids.

Turning to this clonotype: A much bigger clone sits one base away, suggesting this may be a read error. The chain recombines TRBV6-2 or TRBV6-3 with TRBJ1-2, with D possibly TRBD1 on 5 matching bases. Germline assignment: CDR1 MNHEY and CDR2 SVGEGT. V was cut by 7 bases and J by 9 bases, with 15 bases left in between. The CDR3 has 12 amino acids. The CDR3 loop reads CASTVRGGRYTF. The CDR3 DNA reads TGTGCCAGCACAGTAAGGGGAGGACGCTACACCTTC.

V gene TRBV20-1 combines with J gene TRBJ2-3; 9 nucleotides agree with TRBD2. With V trimmed by 5 bases and J by 5 bases, 8 bases remained unmatched. This CDR3 comprises 14 residues. The germline V gene encodes CDR1 DFQATT and CDR2 SNEGSKA (reference sequence). The chain's CDR3 is CSAGAGGRGDTQYF. The CDR3 nucleotides are TGCAGTGCTGGAGCGGGGGGCCGGGGAGATACGCAGTATTTT.

This clonotype appeared many times. The chain uses TRBV27 and TRBJ2-3, with TRBD2 identical over 11 bases. The CDR3 covers 15 residues. Trimming removed 5 bases from V and 5 bases from J; junction bases left unmatched: 6. The V gene's germline CDR1 is MNHEY and CDR2 SMNVEV (reference sequence). CDR3 DNA: TGTGCCAGCAGTGCCCTAGCGGGGGGTGAAGATACGCAGTATTTT. As protein: CASSALAGGEDTQYF.

This clonotype was seen once. The chain links TRBV5-1 to TRBJ2-1; TRBD2 aligns across 10 bases. The length of the CDR3 is 16 residues. V shed 4 bases and J 5 bases; nucleotides not matched to a gene: 9. The germline V gene encodes CDR1 SGHRS and CDR2 YFSETQ. The CDR3 nucleotides read TGCGCCAGCAGCCACAATAAGCGGGGGGGCAACAATGAGCAGTTCTTC. Amino acids: CASSHNKRGGNNEQFF.

This clonotype was detected many times. The chain has TRBV29-1 and TRBJ1-5; D remains unclear. Deletions cut 4 bases from V and 5 bases from J, with 12 bases between. The CDR3 loop spans 13 amino acids. The germline CDR1 and CDR2 sequences are SQVTM and ANQGSEA. In nucleotides, the CDR3 is TGCAGCGTTGCGCTGAGGGAAGATCAGCCCCAGCATTTT. As protein: CSVALREDQPQHF. Looking up the rest from reference TRBV29-1 and TRBJ1-5 gives the full variable domain: SAVISQKPSRDICQRGTSLTIQCQVDSQVTMMFWYRQQPGQSLTLIATANQGSEATYESGFVIDKFPISRPNLTFSTLTVSNMSPEDSSIYLCSVALREDQPQHFGDGTRLSIL.

In its sample, this clonotype was seen once. The rearrangement joins TRBV30 to TRBJ1-2; D perhaps matches TRBD1 (6 bases). CDR3 size: 12 residues. CDR1 is GTSNPN and CDR2 is SVGIG in the germline V gene (reference sequence). V gave up 2 bases and J gave up 8 bases, with 12 bases separating them. The CDR3 bases are TGTGCCTGGAGTTACCGGGGGCAAGGCTACACCTTC. It codes for CAWSYRGQGYTF. The whole variable domain, remainder taken from reference TRBV30 and TRBJ1-2, is SQTIHQWPATLVQPVGSPLSLECTVEGTSNPNLYWYRQAAGRGLQLLFYSVGIGQISSEVPQNLSASRPQDRQFILSSKKLLLSDSGFYLCAWSYRGQGYTFGSGTRLTVV.

The chain couples TRBV3-1 to TRBJ2-4, with a possible D match to TRBD1 (8 bases). Germline CDR1 LGHDT, CDR2 YNNKEL (reference sequence). The germline V and J ends were trimmed by 3 bases and 2 bases, with 17 bases remaining between them. The CDR3 consists of 17 residues. The CDR3 is CASSHLQGEGSKNIQYF. In DNA, the CDR3 is TGTGCCAGCAGCCACCTACAGGGGGAGGGATCCAAAAACATTCAGTACTTC.

This clonotype was picked up many times. The rearrangement joins TRBV19 to TRBJ1-2; D is ambiguous. This CDR3 is built from 15 residues. Germline V lookup: CDR1 LNHDA, CDR2 SQIVND (reference sequence). V gave up 2 bases and J gave up 0 bases, with 10 bases separating them. CDR3 sequence reads: CASSIKRGANYGYTF. In nucleotides, the CDR3 is TGTGCCAGTAGTATAAAGCGGGGAGCTAACTATGGCTACACCTTC.

This clonotype has a count of ten or more. This rearrangement joins TRBV4-1 to TRBJ1-3, with a possible D match to TRBD1 (6 bases). The CDR3 consists of 15 residues. Trimming stripped 3 bases from V and 0 bases from J, with 9 bases between. Looked up from germline, CDR1 is MGHRA and CDR2 is YSYEKL. This chain's CDR3 is CASSHGQSSGNTIYF. In nucleotides, the CDR3 is TGCGCCAGCAGCCACGGACAGAGCTCTGGAAACACCATATATTTT.

This clonotype has at least ten counts. This rearrangement joins TRBV10-3 to TRBJ1-5; D not resolved. Trimming stripped 0 bases from V and 4 bases from J, with 10 bases between. This CDR3 has 15 amino acids. Germline V gene data show CDR1 as ENHRY and CDR2 as SYGVKD. CDR3 nucleotides: TGTGCCATCAGTGAGTCGAGTACAGTTAATCAGCCCCAGCATTTT. It encodes CAISESSTVNQPQHF.

The chain couples TRBV6-2 or TRBV6-3 to TRBJ2-1; possible D gene TRBD2, 5 bases. Germline V gene lookup returns CDR1 MNHEY and CDR2 SVGEGT. The CDR3 spans 17 residues. Trimming took 1 base from V and 3 from J, leaving 16 bases between them. The CDR3 protein is CASSYYPTRGIYNEQFF. For the CDR3, the DNA is TGTGCCAGCAGTTACTACCCCACTAGAGGGATCTACAATGAGCAGTTCTTC.

V and J are TRBV7-2 and TRBJ2-7; 11 bases line up with TRBD1. Germline CDR1 SGHTA, CDR2 FQGNSA. V trimming: 6 bases; J trimming: 2 bases; junction bases outside the gene matches: 6. The CDR3 is made up of 15 amino acids. The CDR3 sequence: CASRWPGQGAYEQYF. DNA of the CDR3: TGTGCCAGCAGATGGCCGGGACAGGGGGCCTACGAGCAGTACTTC.

Ten or more counts support this clonotype. This chain links TRBV28 with TRBJ1-2, with 9 nucleotides matching TRBD1. The CDR3 is made up of 15 amino acids. V lost 2 bases, J lost 5 bases, and 6 bases stayed unmatched. The germline gives CDR1 MDHEN, CDR2 SYDVKM. The CDR3 loop is CASSLPPGQGYGYTF. CDR3 nucleotide sequence: TGTGCCAGCAGTTTACCCCCGGGACAGGGTTATGGCTACACCTTC.

This clonotype was counted ten times or more. This rearrangement joins TRBV7-9 to TRBJ2-3, with D unresolved. Germline loops: CDR1 SEHNR, CDR2 FQNEAQ (reference sequence). The V end was cut by 5 bases, the J end by 2 bases, with 11 bases between. The CDR3 sequence is 14 residues long. The CDR3 protein is CASSLTLATDTQYF. The CDR3 DNA reads TGTGCCAGCAGCCTAACCTTAGCCACAGATACGCAGTATTTT.

For this clonotype: This is likely a read error, given that the CDR3 carries no conserved phenylalanine or tryptophan at its end. The chain employs TRBV28 and TRBJ2-5; possible D gene TRBD1, 8 bases. The CDR3 is 17 residues long. Trimming left V 7 bases short and J 7 bases short, with 28 bases between. CDR1 is MDHEN and CDR2 is SYDVKM in the germline V gene. DNA of the CDR3: TGTGCCAGCAAGGGCGGGGGACAGGTATTCCGATCGGGGACCCAGTACTTA. Translation: CASKGGGQVFRSGTQYL.

This clonotype was counted many times. This chain uses TRBV4-3 with TRBJ1-1; no definite D call. Trimming cost V 0 bases and J 3 bases, with 14 bases left between them. The CDR3 runs to 16 residues. CDR1 is LGHNA and CDR2 is YSLEER in the germline V gene. The chain's CDR3 is CASSQDQWARDTEAFF. The CDR3, as DNA: TGCGCCAGCAGCCAAGATCAGTGGGCGCGGGACACTGAAGCTTTCTTT.

The chain couples TRBV18 to TRBJ1-3, with D possibly TRBD1 on 6 matching bases. This CDR3 region has 16 residues. Germline CDR1 reads KGHSH; CDR2 reads LQKENI. Trimming removed 5 bases at V and 0 bases at J, with 14 bases between. DNA of the CDR3: TGTGCCAGCTCATCGAGAGGGGGGTACTCTGGAAACACCATATATTTT. Its translation: CASSSRGGYSGNTIYF.

Ten or more counts support this clonotype. The chain is built from TRBV20-1 and TRBJ1-5; TRBD1 might be the D (6 bases). This CDR3 contains 15 residues. CDR1 DFQATT and CDR2 SNEGSKA come from the germline V gene (reference sequence). V was clipped by 6 bases and J by 0 bases, with 15 bases between them. The CDR3 DNA follows: TGCAGTGCCAAAGGGGGGGGGCCTAGCAATCAGCCCCAGCATTTT. It encodes CSAKGGGPSNQPQHF.

This clonotype was counted only a few times. The chain is built from TRBV19 and TRBJ2-3; D not resolved. Germline V gene data show CDR1 as LNHDA and CDR2 as SQIVND (reference sequence). CDR3 length: 14 residues. The germline V and J ends were trimmed by 7 bases and 1 base, with 12 bases remaining between them. CDR3 DNA: TGTGCCAGTACCGAGGCTGGCGGCACAGATACGCAGTATTTT. It is translated as CASTEAGGTDTQYF.

This clonotype has at least ten counts. CDR3 region: CASSRIATDTQYF. Written as DNA, the CDR3 is TGTGCCAGCAGCCGTATTGCCACAGATACGCAGTATTTT. The chain joins TRBV4-2 to TRBJ2-3, with D unresolved. CDR3 length: 13 residues. CDR1 is LGHNA and CDR2 is YNFKEQ in the germline V gene. Trimming took 4 bases from V and 2 from J, leaving 7 bases between them.